This T cell receptor beta chain was found in a study of spatial heterogeneity in lung cancer. Study context: There were consistently more beta-chain sequences detected than alpha-chain sequences. Study-wide findings and caveats: At resection, ubiquitous expanded tumor TCRs appeared in blood more than at follow-up.

On this clonotype itself: Antigen specificity is unknown.

This CDR3 has 15 amino acids. V lost 4 bases, J lost 0 bases, and 3 bases stayed unmatched. Per germline, CDR1 MDHEN and CDR2 SYDVKM. Time point specified: sample taken at primary tumor resection. Frozen PBMC, nontumor lung or tumor provided whole RNA, which was sequenced unsorted. A distinct unique molecular identifier was carried by each TCR cDNA molecule. One entry per CDR3 protein results from TCRdb running MiXCR on the 5' RACE reads. The repertoire holds 77,000 or so distinct CDR3 sequences, with about a fifth as singletons. This chain uses TRBV28 with TRBJ1-1; 9 bases match TRBD1. Specimen: PBMCs, collected at surgery. The receptor was isolated from a male donor with early-stage non-small cell lung cancer. As DNA, the CDR3 is TGTGCCAGCAGTTCCGGGGACAGGGTGAACACTGAAGCTTTCTTT. Encoded protein: CASSSGDRVNTEAFF.